The clone carrying this TCR beta chain has a handful of counts. Per the authors' pipeline: Amplification of reference gene primers was used by the study to estimate nucleated cell counts. The method was immunoSEQ multiplex PCR; TCRdb's version includes in-frame clones alone and lacks a portion of them. V and J calls and clone size follow that table, whereas D and trimming were derived from the DNA. The repertoire holds 180,000 or so clones, with about 85% as singletons. The V gene's germline CDR1 is MGHDK and CDR2 SYGVNS. This CDR3 is 15 amino acids long. V lost 5 bases to trimming and J lost 5 bases, with 16 bases between them. This sample is part of a study of blood T cell repertoires in COVID-19. Study-wide context: COVID-19 samples, acute and convalescent, were from the United States, Italy and Spain. T cells, B-cell-depleted T cells, or PBMCs supplied cDNA or gDNA.

Specimen: peripheral blood. This chain links TRBV25-1 with TRBJ2-1, with D perhaps matching TRBD2 (6 bases). This TCR was sampled from an older woman with acute or convalescent COVID-19. The CDR3 sequence: CASSLLSGDNNEQFF. In DNA form, the CDR3 reads TGTGCCAGCAGTCTCCTTAGCGGAGATAACAATGAGCAGTTCTTC.